The 2 T cell receptor beta chains reported below all come from one sample, sequenced in a study of shared clonotypes between healthy human individuals. Libraries were prepared by immunoSEQ multiplex PCR; TCRdb keeps only in-frame clonotypes and omits some of them. The sample lists roughly 650,000 clones, roughly 97% occurring once. Sequencing was carried out using naive CD4+ T cells sorted from blood. The sample's subset: CD45RA+ positively selected. All receptors come from a woman under 40 in good health.

The chain couples TRBV18 to TRBJ2-4, with a tentative D call TRBD2 (5 bases). Germline V gene sequence: CDR1 KGHSH, CDR2 LQKENI. The CDR3 contains 13 residues. The ends were cut back, 5 bases at V and 8 bases at J, with 13 bases in the middle. The CDR3 is CASSTGLKDIQYF. DNA of the CDR3: TGTGCCAGCTCAACCGGACTGAAAGACATTCAGTACTTC.

The chain employs TRBV7-8 and TRBJ1-1, with TRBD1 identical over 9 bases. Germline V gene data show CDR1 as SGHVS and CDR2 as FQNEAQ. The trim removed 3 bases at V and 1 base at J, leaving 6 bases unmatched. The CDR3 extends over 16 amino acids. The CDR3 DNA sequence: TGTGCCAGCAGCTTGAGGGGGGACAGGGAGAACACTGAAGCTTTCTTT. Amino acid sequence: CASSLRGDRENTEAFF.